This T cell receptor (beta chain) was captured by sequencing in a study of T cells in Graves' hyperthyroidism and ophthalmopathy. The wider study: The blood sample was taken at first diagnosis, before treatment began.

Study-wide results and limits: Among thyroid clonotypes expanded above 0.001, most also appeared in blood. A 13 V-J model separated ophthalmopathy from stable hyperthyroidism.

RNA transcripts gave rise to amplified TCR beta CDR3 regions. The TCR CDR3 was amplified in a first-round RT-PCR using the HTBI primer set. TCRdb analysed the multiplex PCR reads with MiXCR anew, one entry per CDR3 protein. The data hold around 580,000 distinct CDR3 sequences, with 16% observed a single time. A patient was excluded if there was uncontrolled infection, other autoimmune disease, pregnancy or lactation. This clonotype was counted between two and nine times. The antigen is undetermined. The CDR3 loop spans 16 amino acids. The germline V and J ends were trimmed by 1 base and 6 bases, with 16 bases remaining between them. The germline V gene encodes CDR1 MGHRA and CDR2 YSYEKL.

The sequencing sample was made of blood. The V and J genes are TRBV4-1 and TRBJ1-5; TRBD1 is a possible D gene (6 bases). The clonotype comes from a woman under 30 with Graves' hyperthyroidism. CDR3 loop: CASSQVWGAVGQPQHF. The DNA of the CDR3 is TGCGCCAGCAGCCAAGTTTGGGGGGCGGTAGGTCAGCCCCAGCATTTT.